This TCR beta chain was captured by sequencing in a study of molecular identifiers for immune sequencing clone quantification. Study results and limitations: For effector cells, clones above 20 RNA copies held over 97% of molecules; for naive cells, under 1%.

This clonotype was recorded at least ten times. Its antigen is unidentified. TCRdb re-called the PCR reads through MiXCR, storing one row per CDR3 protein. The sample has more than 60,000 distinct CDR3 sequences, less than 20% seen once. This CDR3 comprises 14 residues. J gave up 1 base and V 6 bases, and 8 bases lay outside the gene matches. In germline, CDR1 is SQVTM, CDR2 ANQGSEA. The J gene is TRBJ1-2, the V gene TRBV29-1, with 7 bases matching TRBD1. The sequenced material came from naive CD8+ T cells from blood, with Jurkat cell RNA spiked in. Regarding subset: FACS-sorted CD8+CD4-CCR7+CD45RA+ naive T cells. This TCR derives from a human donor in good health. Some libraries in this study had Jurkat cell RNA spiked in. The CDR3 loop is CSVAGTVLNYGYTF. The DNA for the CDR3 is TGCAGCGTCGCTGGGACAGTACTTAACTATGGCTACACCTTC.